This T cell receptor beta chain was documented in a study of T cell responses to AZD1222 COVID-19 vaccine. Pooling of second doses given at about 4 or about 12 weeks was done. With respect to this clone: The antigen remains unidentified.

Sequenced by immunoSEQ multiplex PCR; TCRdb stores in-frame clones only, minus some. The top ten clones hold around 10% of a sample with approximately 89,000 clones, 90% to 95% of them seen once. Study outcomes and limitations: Donor demographics were predominantly white British with a female majority; clonal diversity may be underestimated. Reportedly, close to half of spike-specific TCRs are directed against unmutated variant regions. Spike as a whole was targeted by vaccine-associated CD4 TCRs, dominant at 160-218 and 743-854.

The CDR3 runs to 13 residues. The V gene lost 6 bases and the J gene lost 3 bases, with 11 bases spanning the gap. CDR1 and CDR2 (germline): MNHNY, SVGAGI (reference sequence). This specimen consisted of peripheral blood, obtained 28 days after the second AZD1222 dose. The J gene is TRBJ1-2, the V gene TRBV6-6, with TRBD1 as a possible D gene (6 bases). The receptor was isolated from an adult who received the AZD1222 COVID-19 vaccine. The CDR3 here is CASRQGGDYGYTF. Here the CDR3 DNA reads TGTGCCAGCAGACAAGGGGGTGACTATGGCTACACCTTC.